This T cell receptor beta chain was retrieved from a study of T cells in Graves' hyperthyroidism and ophthalmopathy. For the study at large: Blood was drawn when the patient was first diagnosed and still untreated. Findings and limits, study-wide: Blood shared most expanded thyroid clonotypes above 0.001.

This clonotype was recorded at least ten times. Its matching antigen is unknown. Clinical symptoms, serum thyroxine and TRAb, thyroid ultrasound and orbital computed tomography together formed the diagnostic basis. From RNA transcripts, TCR beta CDR3 regions were amplified. HTBI primers were the set used in a first-round RT-PCR of the TCR CDR3. MiXCR, run by TCRdb on the multiplex PCR reads, gives a single entry per CDR3 protein. Among more than 500,000 distinct CDR3 sequences, roughly 14% were seen once, and the ten largest hold about 3.9%. This CDR3 region has 16 residues. The V gene's germline CDR1 is MNHNS and CDR2 SASEGT. Trimming left V 6 bases short and J 2 bases short, with 20 bases between.

The source is a woman aged 35 to 49 with Graves' ophthalmopathy. The rearrangement links TRBV6-1 to TRBJ2-7, with D possibly matching TRBD1 (6 bases). The material sequenced was blood. The CDR3, as DNA: TGTGCCAGCAGGCCCTCCGGGACACCGATGCCCTACGAGCAGTACTTC. Residues: CASRPSGTPMPYEQYF.